The present T cell receptor beta chain was sequenced within a study of T cells in Graves' hyperthyroidism and ophthalmopathy. Study-level information: The blood sample was taken at first diagnosis, before treatment began.

In its sample, this clonotype was seen many times. The CDR3 extends over 18 amino acids. From germline, CDR1 is LGHDT and CDR2 YNNKEL (reference sequence). Trimming at V came to 4 bases and at J to 3 bases, leaving 13 bases not matched to a gene. TCR beta CDR3 regions were amplified from RNA transcripts. The HTBI set primed first-round TCR CDR3 RT-PCR. One entry per CDR3 protein results from TCRdb running MiXCR on the multiplex PCR reads. The table has 500,000 or so distinct CDR3 sequences, roughly 15% seen once; the top ten hold 17%. Disease lasting under 3 months, a NOSPECS grade of at least 4, and a Clinical Activity Score of at least 3 were features of the ophthalmopathy patients.

J is TRBJ2-1 and V is TRBV3-1; 9 bases agree with TRBD1. The sequenced sample consisted of blood. This receptor was taken from a woman younger than 35 with Graves' ophthalmopathy. The CDR3 sequence: CASSPGQGLFGFYNEQFF. The DNA for the CDR3 is TGTGCCAGCAGCCCGGGACAGGGACTTTTCGGATTCTACAATGAGCAGTTCTTC.